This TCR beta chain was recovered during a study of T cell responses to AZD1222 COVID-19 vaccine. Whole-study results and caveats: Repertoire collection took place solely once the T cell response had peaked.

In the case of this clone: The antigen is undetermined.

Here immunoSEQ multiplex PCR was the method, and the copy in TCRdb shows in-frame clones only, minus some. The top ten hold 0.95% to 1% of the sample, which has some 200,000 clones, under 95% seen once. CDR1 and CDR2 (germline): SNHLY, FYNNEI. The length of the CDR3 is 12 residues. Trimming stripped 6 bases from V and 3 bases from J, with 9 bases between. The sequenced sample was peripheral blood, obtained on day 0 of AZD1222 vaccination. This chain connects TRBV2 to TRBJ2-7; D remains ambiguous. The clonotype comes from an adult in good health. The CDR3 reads CASRTPDYEQYF. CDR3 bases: TGTGCCAGCAGAACACCTGACTACGAGCAGTACTTC. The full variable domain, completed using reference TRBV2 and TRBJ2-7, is EPEVTQTPSHQVTQMGQEVILRCVPISNHLYFYWYRQILGQKVEFLVSFYNNEISEKSEIFDDQFSVERPDGSNFTLKIRSTKLEDSAMYFCASRTPDYEQYFGPGTRLTVT.